This TCR beta chain was identified during a study of T cells in tuberculosis. Background on the study: This South African cohort compared adolescents with or without latent tuberculosis against adults with active tuberculosis.

Trimming took off 0 bases at V and 0 bases at J, with 9 bases between the two ends. CDR1 and CDR2 (germline): SGHNT, YYREEE (reference sequence). CDR3 size: 15 residues. Some clones are missing from TCRdb's copy, which holds only in-frame ones; the method was immunoSEQ multiplex PCR. The sample lists around 33,000 clones, roughly 92% occurring once. The V gene is TRBV5-4, the J gene TRBJ1-1; D unresolved. Sample: PBMCs. This receptor was taken from a donor aged 10-29 years with latent tuberculosis or without tuberculosis infection. Some clones in this sample may be carry-over from other donors' samples. The CDR3 sequence is CASSLGRLMNTEAFF. The DNA of the CDR3 is TGTGCCAGCAGCTTGGGGCGGCTAATGAACACTGAAGCTTTCTTT.